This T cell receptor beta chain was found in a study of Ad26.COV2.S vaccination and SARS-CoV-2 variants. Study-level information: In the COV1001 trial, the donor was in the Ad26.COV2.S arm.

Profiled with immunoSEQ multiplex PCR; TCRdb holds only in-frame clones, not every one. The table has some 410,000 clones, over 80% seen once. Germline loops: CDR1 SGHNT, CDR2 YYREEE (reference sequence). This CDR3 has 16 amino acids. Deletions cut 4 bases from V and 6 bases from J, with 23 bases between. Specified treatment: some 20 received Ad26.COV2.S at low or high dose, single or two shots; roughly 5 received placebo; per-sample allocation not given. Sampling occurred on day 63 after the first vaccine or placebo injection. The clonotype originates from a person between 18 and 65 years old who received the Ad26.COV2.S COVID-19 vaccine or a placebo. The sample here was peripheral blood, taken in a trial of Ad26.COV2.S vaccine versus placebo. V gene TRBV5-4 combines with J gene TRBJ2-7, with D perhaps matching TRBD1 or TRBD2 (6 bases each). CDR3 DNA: TGTGCCAGCAGCCCGGGAGTTACACAGGGAATCGGCGAGCAGTACTTC. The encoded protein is CASSPGVTQGIGEQYF.